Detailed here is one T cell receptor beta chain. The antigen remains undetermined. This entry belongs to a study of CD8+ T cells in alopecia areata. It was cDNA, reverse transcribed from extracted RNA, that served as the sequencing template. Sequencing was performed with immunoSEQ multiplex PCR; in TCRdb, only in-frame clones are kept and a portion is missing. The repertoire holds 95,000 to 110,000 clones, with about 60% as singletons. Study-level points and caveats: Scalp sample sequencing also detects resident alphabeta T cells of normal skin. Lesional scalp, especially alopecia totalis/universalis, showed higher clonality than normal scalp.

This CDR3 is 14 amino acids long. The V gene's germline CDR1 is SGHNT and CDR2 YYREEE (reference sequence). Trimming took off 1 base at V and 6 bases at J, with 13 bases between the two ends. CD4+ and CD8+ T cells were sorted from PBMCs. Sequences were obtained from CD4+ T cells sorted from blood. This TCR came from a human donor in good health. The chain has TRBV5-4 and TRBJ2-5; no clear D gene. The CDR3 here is CASSLPVPPQTQYF. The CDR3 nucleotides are TGTGCCAGCAGCTTGCCGGTACCCCCCCAGACCCAGTACTTC.